The clone carrying this T cell receptor (beta chain) has a single count. V lost 0 bases and J lost 7; bases outside the gene matches: 9. The CDR3 is made up of 16 amino acids. This sample is drawn from a study of glioma-infiltrating T cells after dendritic cell vaccination. Primers: 60 V beta forward and 13 J beta reverse. Assay: immunoSEQ multiplex PCR; the TCRdb copy retains only in-frame clones and omits some. The repertoire holds about 24,000 clones, with over 85% as singletons. Sample time point: after dendritic cell vaccination, including at tumor progression/relapse. The TCR originated in a human donor with glioblastoma. The sample here was blood, taken after dendritic cell vaccination. The rearrangement joins TRBV23-1 to TRBJ2-7, with 10 bases that match TRBD1. Being an ORF, TRBV23-1 has a function that is uncertain. CDR3 region: CASSQSTGQGVREQYF. CDR3 nucleotides: TGCGCCAGCAGTCAATCGACTGGACAGGGGGTGAGGGAGCAGTACTTC.